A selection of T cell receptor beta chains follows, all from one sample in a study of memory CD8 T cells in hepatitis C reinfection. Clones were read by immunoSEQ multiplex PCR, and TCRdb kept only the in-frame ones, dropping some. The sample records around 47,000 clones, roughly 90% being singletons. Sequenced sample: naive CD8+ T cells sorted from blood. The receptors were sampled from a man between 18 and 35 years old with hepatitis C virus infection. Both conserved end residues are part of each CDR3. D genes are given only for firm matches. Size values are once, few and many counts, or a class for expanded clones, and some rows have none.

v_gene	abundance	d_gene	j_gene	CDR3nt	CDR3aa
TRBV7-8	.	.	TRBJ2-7	TGTGCCAGCAGCTTAGAGACTAACTACGAGCAGTACTTC	CASSLETNYEQYF
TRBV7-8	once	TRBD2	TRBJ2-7	TGTGCCAGCAGCTTAGCGGCCGGGGGGGCCTACGAGCAGTACTTC	CASSLAAGGAYEQYF
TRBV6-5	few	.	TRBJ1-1	TGTGCCAGCAGTTTGGGACAACTGAACACTGAAGCTTTCTTT	CASSLGQLNTEAFF
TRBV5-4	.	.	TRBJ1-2	TGTGCCAGCAGCCCTACAGGGAATGCTAACTATGGCTACACCTTC	CASSPTGNANYGYTF
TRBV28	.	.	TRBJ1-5	TGTGCCAGCAGTTTGAGAATGGCAGGGCGCAGTGGGGGGGCCCAGCATTTT	CASSLRMAGRSGGAQHF
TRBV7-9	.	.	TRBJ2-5	TGTGCCAGCAGCTCTACAATAGACGGGATCCAAGAGACCCAGTACTTC	CASSSTIDGIQETQYF
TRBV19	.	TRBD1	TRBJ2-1	TGTGCCAGCGGGACAGAGTATTCCAATGAGCAGTTCTTC	CASGTEYSNEQFF
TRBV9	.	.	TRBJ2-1	TGTGCCAGCAGCCCCCATAGTGGCGGGGTTTACAATGAGCAGTTCTTC	CASSPHSGGVYNEQFF
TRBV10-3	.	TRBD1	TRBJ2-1	TGTGCCATCAGTGGGGACAGGGTCTATGAGCAGTTCTTC	CAISGDRVYEQFF
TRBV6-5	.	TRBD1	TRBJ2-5	TGTGCCAGCAGTTACGTACAGGGGCTCGGGACCCAGTACTTC	CASSYVQGLGTQYF
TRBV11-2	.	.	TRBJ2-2	TGTGCCAGCAGCCTAGCTAACTCCAACACCGGGGAGCTGTTTTTT	CASSLANSNTGELFF
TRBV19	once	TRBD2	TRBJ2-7	TGTGCCAGTAGTTCGGGACTAGCGGGTTCGGGCAAATTGTACGAGCAGTACTTC	CASSSGLAGSGKLYEQYF
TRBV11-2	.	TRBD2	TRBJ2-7	TGTGCCAGCAGCCCCTGGCCCGGGGGGTCCTACGAGCAGTACTTC	CASSPWPGGSYEQYF
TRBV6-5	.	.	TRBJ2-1	TGTGCCAGCAGTTACTCGTCTAACAATGAGCAGTTCTTC	CASSYSSNNEQFF
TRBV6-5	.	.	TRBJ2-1	TGTGCCAGAAAAACAGGGTTATTCTCCTACAATGAGCAGTTCTTC	CARKTGLFSYNEQFF
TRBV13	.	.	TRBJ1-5	TGTGCCAGCAGCTTACGGGGATCAGACAATCAGCCCCAGCATTTT	CASSLRGSDNQPQHF
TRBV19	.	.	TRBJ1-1	TGTGCCAGTAGTGACTCGGCCATGAACACTGAAGCTTTCTTT	CASSDSAMNTEAFF
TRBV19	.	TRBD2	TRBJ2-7	TGTGCCAGTAGTATTGGGGCGGGAGACAACGAGCAGTACTTC	CASSIGAGDNEQYF
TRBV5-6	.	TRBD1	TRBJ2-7	TGTGCCAGCAGCTTGGAAACAGGGGGTCCCTCCTACGAGCAGTACTTC	CASSLETGGPSYEQYF
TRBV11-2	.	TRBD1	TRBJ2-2	TGTGCCAGCAGCCCACGACAGGGAGTGAACACCGGGGAGCTGTTTTTT	CASSPRQGVNTGELFF
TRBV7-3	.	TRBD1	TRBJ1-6	TGTGCCAGCAGCTCCCGGACAGGGAATAATTCACCCCTCCACTTT	CASSSRTGNNSPLHF
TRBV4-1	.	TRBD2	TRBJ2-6	TGCGCCAGCAGCCAGGCCCCGGGGGGGCTCCTCTCTGGGGCCAACGTCCTGACTTTC	CASSQAPGGLLSGANVLTF
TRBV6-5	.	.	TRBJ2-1	TGTGCCAGCACCTCAGGCCCCTACAATGAGCAGTTCTTC	CASTSGPYNEQFF
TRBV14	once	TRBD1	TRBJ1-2	TGTGCCAGCAGGAGGGGGACAGGGGCGAACTATGGCTACACCTTC	CASRRGTGANYGYTF
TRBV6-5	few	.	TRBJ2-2	TGTGCCAGCACCCTAGGGGGGGCCGGGGAGCTGTTTTTT	CASTLGGAGELFF
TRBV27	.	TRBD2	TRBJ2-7	TGTGCCAGCAGTCAAACACTAGCGGGAAACTACGAGCAGTACTTC	CASSQTLAGNYEQYF
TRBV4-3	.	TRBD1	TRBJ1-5	TGCGCCAGCAGCCACGGGGACAGTAGCAATCAGCCCCAGCATTTT	CASSHGDSSNQPQHF
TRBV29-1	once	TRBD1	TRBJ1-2	TGCAGCGGGGTGACAGGGGCCGGCTACACCTTC	CSGVTGAGYTF
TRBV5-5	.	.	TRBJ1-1	TGTGCCAGCAGCTTGGGAGTGAACACTGAAGCTTTCTTT	CASSLGVNTEAFF
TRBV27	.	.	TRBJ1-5	TGTGCCAGCAGTGTTACAAGCAATCAGCCCCAGCATTTT	CASSVTSNQPQHF
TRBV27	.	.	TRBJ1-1	TGTGCCAGCAGTTTATTTGTGGGCGAAGTAACTGAAGCTTTCTTT	CASSLFVGEVTEAFF
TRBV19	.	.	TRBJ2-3	TGTGCCAGTAGTATGGGGGGAGATACGCAGTATTTT	CASSMGGDTQYF
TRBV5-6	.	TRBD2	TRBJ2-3	TGTGCCAGCAGCTTGGGAGGCGTAGCGGGATTCACAGATACGCAGTATTTT	CASSLGGVAGFTDTQYF
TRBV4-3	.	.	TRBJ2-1	TGCGCCAGCAGCCAAGATACAGCTACAAGGTACTACAATGAGCAGTTCTTC	CASSQDTATRYYNEQFF
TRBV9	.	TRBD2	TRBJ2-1	TGTGCCAGCAGCGTACTAGCGGGGGGCCGGGATGAGCAGTTCTTC	CASSVLAGGRDEQFF
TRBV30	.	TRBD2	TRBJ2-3	TGTGCCTGGAGTGTAGCGGGGGGCACAGATACGCAGTATTTT	CAWSVAGGTDTQYF
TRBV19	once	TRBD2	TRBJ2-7	TGTGCCAGTAGTATAAAACTAGCGGGTACATTCCACGAGCAGTACTTC	CASSIKLAGTFHEQYF
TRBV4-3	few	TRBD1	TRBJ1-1	TGCGCCAGCAGCCCCCGGGCAGGGGGCGTAATGAACACTGAAGCTTTCTTT	CASSPRAGGVMNTEAFF
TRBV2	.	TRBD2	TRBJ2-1	TGTGCCAGCAGTGGAGGGACTAGCGGGGGGCCACCGTACAATGAGCAGTTCTTC	CASSGGTSGGPPYNEQFF
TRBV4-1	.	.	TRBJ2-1	TGCGCCAGCAGCCAAGACATGACTAGTCAGGGGGTGAAGTTCTTC	CASSQDMTSQGVKFF